Detailed here is one T cell receptor beta chain. Trimming stripped 1 base from V and 5 bases from J, with 3 bases between. The CDR3 contains 12 residues. In germline, CDR1 is SGHAT, CDR2 FQNNGV. This sample stems from a study of T cells in localized non-small cell lung cancer. TCRdb's table, derived via immunoSEQ multiplex PCR, lists solely in-frame clones and lacks some. The table records 11,000 to 15,000 clones, 80% to 85% of them present only once. The TCR sequence derives from a female donor at least 60 years old with stage I squamous cell lung carcinoma. This chain connects TRBV11-2 to TRBJ2-1; no definite D call. Specimen: peripheral blood, collected before any cancer treatment. The CDR3 spells CASSLGDNEQFF. The CDR3 nucleotides read TGTGCCAGCAGCTTAGGCGACAATGAGCAGTTCTTC.